Following are 9 T cell receptor beta chains from one sample sequenced in a study of cytomegalovirus exposure and HLA in healthy donors. The method was immunoSEQ multiplex PCR; TCRdb's version includes in-frame clones alone and lacks a portion of them. The table has about 190,000 clones, about 80% seen once. The sequenced sample consisted of PBMCs. The receptors stem from a woman aged 18-30 years in good health and CMV-seropositive.

The rearrangement links TRBV4-2 to TRBJ1-4, with 7 bases aligning to TRBD1. This CDR3 contains 14 residues. The V segment lost 6 bases and the J segment 3 bases; nucleotides outside the gene matches: 4. CDR1 and CDR2 (germline): LGHNA, YNFKEQ. CDR3: CASRPGTANEKLFF. The CDR3, as DNA: TGTGCCAGCAGACCAGGGACAGCTAATGAAAAACTGTTTTTT.

This clone was seen only once. This rearrangement joins TRBV2 to TRBJ1-2; no reliable D call. Germline V gives CDR1 SNHLY, CDR2 FYNNEI. The length of the CDR3 is 15 residues. V was pared by 0 bases and J by 4 bases, with 12 bases between. For the CDR3, the DNA is TGTGCCAGCAGTGAAGCCGATGGCGGAACCTATGGCTACACCTTC. Its protein is CASSEADGGTYGYTF.

The chain couples TRBV5-5 to TRBJ1-4; D is undetermined. This CDR3 is 16 amino acids long. CDR1 and CDR2 from the germline V gene are SGHKS and YYEKEE (reference sequence). Trimming pared 0 bases from V and 0 bases from J, leaving 9 bases between. The CDR3: CASSLVHSPTNEKLFF. As DNA, the CDR3 is TGTGCCAGCAGCTTGGTGCACAGTCCAACTAATGAAAAACTGTTTTTT.

The chain couples TRBV4-1 to TRBJ2-5, with a possible D match to TRBD2 (5 bases). Germline V gives CDR1 MGHRA, CDR2 YSYEKL. The V end lost 0 bases, the J end lost 6 bases, and 14 bases lay between the germline ends. The CDR3 has 15 amino acids. The CDR3 sequence is CASSQEGASIQTQYF. DNA of the CDR3: TGCGCCAGCAGCCAAGAGGGAGCGTCGATCCAGACCCAGTACTTC.

This clone was found once. V is TRBV10-3 and J is TRBJ2-7; 11 positions agree with TRBD2. This CDR3 spans 21 amino acids. After removal of 0 bases from V and 1 base from J, the junction contained 17 bases not matched to a gene. Germline CDR1 is ENHRY and CDR2 is SYGVKD. The CDR3, as DNA: TGTGCCATCAGTGAGTCGGGCAGGACACCCCCACTAGCGGGGGTTTCCTACGAGCAGTACTTC. It specifies CAISESGRTPPLAGVSYEQYF.

The chain couples TRBV7-3 to TRBJ1-2; D not resolved. The CDR3 is 16 residues long. V lost 0 bases and J lost 0, with 11 bases in between. Germline CDR1 is SGHTA and CDR2 is FQGTGA. The chain's CDR3 is CASSLTPGPANYGYTF. DNA of the CDR3: TGTGCCAGCAGCTTAACCCCTGGGCCAGCTAACTATGGCTACACCTTC.

This chain uses TRBV2 with TRBJ2-1, with 9 positions matching TRBD2. Germline V lookup: CDR1 SNHLY, CDR2 FYNNEI. J lost 9 bases, V lost 4 bases, and 13 bases had no gene match. The CDR3 runs to 16 residues. CDR3 residues: CASSAPGLAASGEQFF. DNA for the CDR3: TGTGCCAGCAGTGCCCCGGGACTAGCCGCTTCCGGTGAGCAGTTCTTC.

This chain connects TRBV6-6 to TRBJ1-4; the D is unclear. Trimming stripped 4 bases from V and 0 bases from J, with 9 bases between. CDR1 and CDR2 from the germline V gene are MNHNY and SVGAGI (reference sequence). CDR3 length: 15 amino acids. CDR3 bases: TGTGCCAGCAGTTCACAAGTTGCAACTAATGAAAAACTGTTTTTT. It specifies CASSSQVATNEKLFF.

The CDR3 spells CASSFYRAGGTQYF. CDR3 bases: TGTGCCAGCAGCTTTTACAGGGCGGGAGGGACCCAGTACTTC. The V call is TRBV5-6, the J call TRBJ2-5; TRBD2 aligns across 8 bases. Germline CDR1 and CDR2: SGHDT and YYEEEE. The CDR3 totals 14 residues. V lost 2 bases and J lost 7; bases outside the gene matches: 7.